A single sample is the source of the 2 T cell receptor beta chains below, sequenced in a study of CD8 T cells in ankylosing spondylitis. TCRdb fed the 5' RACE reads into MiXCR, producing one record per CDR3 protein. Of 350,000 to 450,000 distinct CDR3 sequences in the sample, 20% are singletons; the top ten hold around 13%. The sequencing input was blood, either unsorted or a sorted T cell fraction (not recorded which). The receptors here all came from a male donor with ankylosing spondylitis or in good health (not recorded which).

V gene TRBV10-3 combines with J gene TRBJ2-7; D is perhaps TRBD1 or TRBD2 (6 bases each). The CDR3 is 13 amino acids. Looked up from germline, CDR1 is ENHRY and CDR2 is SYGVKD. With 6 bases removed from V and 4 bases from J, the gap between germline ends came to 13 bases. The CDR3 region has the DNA TGTGCCATCAGGCCCGAGGGGGGTTACGAGCAGTACTTC. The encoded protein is CAIRPEGGYEQYF.

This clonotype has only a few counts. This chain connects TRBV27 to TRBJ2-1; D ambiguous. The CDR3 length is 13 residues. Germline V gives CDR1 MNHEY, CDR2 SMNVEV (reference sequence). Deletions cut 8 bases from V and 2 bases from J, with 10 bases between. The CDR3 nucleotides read TGTGCCAGCCTAAGCCCTCCCTACAATGAGCAGTTCTTC. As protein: CASLSPPYNEQFF.